Listed below are T cell receptor beta chains from one sample, sequenced in a study of OX40 agonist ivuxolimab in advanced cancers. TCRdb keeps only in-frame clones here, not all; method: immunoSEQ multiplex PCR. The table records about 40,000 clones, 85% to 90% of them present only once. The sample here was CD4+ or CD8+ T cells sorted from blood, taken in a trial of the OX40 agonist ivuxolimab. The source of these receptors is an adult with an advanced solid tumor such as melanoma, head and neck, liver or kidney cancer. Each CDR3 is given with its conserved first and last residue. D genes are given only for firm matches.

D gene	J gene	V gene	CDR3 protein	CDR3 DNA
TRBD2	TRBJ2-1	TRBV4-1	CASSQEKTSGLINEQFF	TGCGCCAGCAGCCAAGAAAAGACTAGCGGGTTAATAAATGAGCAGTTCTTC
TRBD1	TRBJ2-3	TRBV6-6	CASSSDRDDTQYF	TGTGCCAGCAGTTCGGACAGGGACGATACGCAGTATTTT
NA	TRBJ2-7	TRBV2	CATRQELSIYEQYF	TGTGCCACAAGACAGGAGCTTTCTATCTACGAGCAGTACTTC
NA	TRBJ1-5	TRBV19	CASSTFGGQRDQPQHF	TGTGCCAGTAGTACTTTCGGGGGGCAGAGGGATCAGCCCCAGCATTTT
NA	TRBJ1-2	TRBV7-9	CASGPPSGGMHGYTF	TGTGCCAGCGGCCCTCCTTCGGGAGGGATGCATGGCTACACCTTC
TRBD1	TRBJ1-6	TRBV5-6	CASSGWDRDYSNSPLHF	TGTGCCAGCAGCGGCTGGGACAGGGACTATAGTAATTCACCCCTCCACTTT
NA	TRBJ1-1	TRBV6-1	CASLRRLGTEAFF	TGTGCCAGCCTCCGTAGGCTGGGAACTGAAGCTTTCTTT
NA	TRBJ2-1	TRBV21-1	CASSKELGNEQFF	TGTGCCAGCAGCAAAGAGTTGGGGAATGAGCAGTTCTTC
TRBD1	TRBJ1-1	TRBV7-9	CASSLERQGGTEAFF	TGTGCCAGCAGCTTAGAAAGACAGGGGGGCACTGAAGCTTTCTTT
NA	TRBJ1-4	TRBV15	CATSRQGLSNEKLFF	TGTGCCACCAGCAGACAGGGACTATCTAATGAAAAACTGTTTTTT